This T cell receptor beta chain was identified during a study of identical twins. MiXCR, run by TCRdb on the 5' RACE reads, gives a single entry per CDR3 protein. The sample shows approximately 700,000 distinct CDR3 sequences, around 6% of them seen only once. The CDR3 spans 16 residues. With 4 bases clipped from V and 6 bases from J, the junction kept 9 bases outside the gene matches. Germline V CDR1 and CDR2: SEHNR, FQNEAQ (reference sequence). In its sample, this clonotype was seen many times. The antigen remains unidentified. Study-level findings and limits: Findings came from cross-sectional statistics, without long-term follow-up of donors. Monozygotic twins shared more out-of-frame TCR alpha than recombination models predicted.

The origin of this receptor is a man younger than 30 in good health. The specimen was naive T cells sorted from blood. The rearrangement joins TRBV7-9 to TRBJ2-1, with TRBD1 matching 10 bases. DNA for the CDR3: TGTGCCAGCAGCTCCCGGGGGGACAGGGGAACCAATGAGCAGTTCTTC. It translates to CASSSRGDRGTNEQFF.